A single T cell receptor beta chain is shown here with its context. This CDR3 is built from 15 residues. V gave up 6 bases and J gave up 4 bases; unmatched junction bases: 9. Germline V CDR1 and CDR2: SNHLY, FYNNEI. This entry is derived from a study of blood T cell repertoires in COVID-19. Study information: Sources were T cells, B-cell-depleted T cells, or PBMCs; the material itself was cDNA or gDNA.

Sequenced by immunoSEQ multiplex PCR; TCRdb stores in-frame clones only, minus some. The table shows roughly 140,000 clones, with around 89% occurring only once. The chain combines TRBV2 with TRBJ2-7; 10 nucleotides line up with TRBD2. Sequencing input: peripheral blood. The sequence was collected from a woman aged 40 to 49 with acute or convalescent COVID-19. Written as DNA, the CDR3 is TGTGCCAGCAGATCTCCGGGACTAGCGTATTACGAGCAGTACTTC. Translation gives CASRSPGLAYYEQYF.